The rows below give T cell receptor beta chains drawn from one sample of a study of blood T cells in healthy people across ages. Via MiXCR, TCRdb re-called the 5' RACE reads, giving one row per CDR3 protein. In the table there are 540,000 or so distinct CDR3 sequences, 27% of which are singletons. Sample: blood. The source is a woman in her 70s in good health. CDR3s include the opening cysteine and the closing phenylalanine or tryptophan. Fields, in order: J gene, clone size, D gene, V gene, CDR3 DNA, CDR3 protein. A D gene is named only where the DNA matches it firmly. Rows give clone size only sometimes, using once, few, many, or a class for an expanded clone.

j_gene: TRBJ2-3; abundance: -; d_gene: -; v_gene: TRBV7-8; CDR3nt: TGTGCCAGCAGCTCCCAGCGAATCACAGATACGCAGTATTTT; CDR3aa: CASSSQRITDTQYF
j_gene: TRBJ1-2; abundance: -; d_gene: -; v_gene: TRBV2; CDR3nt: TGTGCCAGCAGTGTCCTGGCGGGGAGGGACGGCTACACCTTC; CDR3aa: CASSVLAGRDGYTF
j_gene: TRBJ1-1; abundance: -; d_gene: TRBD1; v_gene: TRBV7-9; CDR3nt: TGTGCCAGCAGCCTAGCGGGGACAGGGGTAACTGAAGCTTTCTTT; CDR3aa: CASSLAGTGVTEAFF
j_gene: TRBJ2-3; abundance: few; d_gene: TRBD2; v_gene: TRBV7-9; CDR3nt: TGTGCCAGCAGCCAGGGACTAGCGCCGGTGGATACGCAGTATTTT; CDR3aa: CASSQGLAPVDTQYF
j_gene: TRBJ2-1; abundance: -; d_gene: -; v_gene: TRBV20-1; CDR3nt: TGCAGTGCTAGAGATGCCAGGGTCAATGAGCAGTTCTTC; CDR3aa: CSARDARVNEQFF
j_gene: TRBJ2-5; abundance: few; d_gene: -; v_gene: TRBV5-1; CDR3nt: TGCGCCAGCAGCTTGGGGGACTGGACCGTCCTGGAGACCCAGTACTTC; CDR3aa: CASSLGDWTVLETQYF
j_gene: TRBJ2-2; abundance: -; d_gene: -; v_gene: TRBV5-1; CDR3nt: TGCGCCAGCAGTTTAGGCACCACCGGGGAGCTGTTTTTT; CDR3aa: CASSLGTTGELFF
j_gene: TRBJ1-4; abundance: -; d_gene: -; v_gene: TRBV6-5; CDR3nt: TGTGCCAGCAGTTCATTAGGGGTGGCTAATGAAAAACTGTTTTTT; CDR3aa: CASSSLGVANEKLFF
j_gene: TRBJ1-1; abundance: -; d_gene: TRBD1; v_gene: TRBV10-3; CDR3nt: TGTGCCATCAGTGACGGGGACAGGGGAAGCACTGAAGCTTTCTTT; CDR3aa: CAISDGDRGSTEAFF
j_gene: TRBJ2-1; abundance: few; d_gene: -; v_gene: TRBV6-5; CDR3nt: TGTGCCAGCAGCTACGGAGGACAGTTGAATGAGCAGTTCTTC; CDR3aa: CASSYGGQLNEQFF
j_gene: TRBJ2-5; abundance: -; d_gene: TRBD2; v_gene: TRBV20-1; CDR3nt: TGCAGTGCTAGATCGGGACTAGGGGAGACCCAGTACTTC; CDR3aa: CSARSGLGETQYF
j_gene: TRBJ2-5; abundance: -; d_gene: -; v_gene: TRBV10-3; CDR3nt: TGTGCCATCAGTGAGTCGTGGAAAGAGACCCAGTACTTC; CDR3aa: CAISESWKETQYF
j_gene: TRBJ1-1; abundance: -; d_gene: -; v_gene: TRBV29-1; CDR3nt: TGCAGCGTTGAAGAGATCTTACAGACTGAAGCTTTCTTT; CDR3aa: CSVEEILQTEAFF
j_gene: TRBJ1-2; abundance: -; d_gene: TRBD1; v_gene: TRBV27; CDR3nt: TGTGCCAGCAGTTTAAAACCGCGGGCCGGGACAGGGGGCCGTGGCTACACCTTC; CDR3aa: CASSLKPRAGTGGRGYTF